Listed below are T cell receptor beta chains from one sample, sequenced in a study of blood T cell repertoires in COVID-19. The protocol was immunoSEQ multiplex PCR, while the TCRdb copy is restricted to in-frame clones and leaves out a portion. The sample includes fewer than 130,000 clones, over 60% of them seen just once. Sequencing was done on a sample of peripheral blood. These receptors were taken from a woman aged 80 or over with acute or convalescent COVID-19. Both conserved end residues are part of each CDR3. D genes are given only for firm matches. Only part of the rows carry a size: once, few, many, or a class if the clone is expanded.

clone_size j_call d_call v_call cdr3_nt cdr3_aa
NA TRBJ2-1 TRBD1 TRBV5-1 TGCGCCAGCAGCTCGGGACAGGGGGTTTTCAATGAGCAGTTCTTC CASSSGQGVFNEQFF
NA TRBJ2-7 NA TRBV11-1 TGTGCCAGCAGCTTAGGACTAGCCTACGAGCAGTACTTC CASSLGLAYEQYF
NA TRBJ1-1 TRBD1 TRBV5-1 TGCGCCAGCAGCTTGGCGGCAGGGGGTGGTGGAACTGAAGCTTTCTTT CASSLAAGGGGTEAFF
NA TRBJ2-5 NA TRBV3-1/TRBV3-2 TGTGCCAGCAGCCTCCGGGACATTCAAGAGACCCAGTACTTC CASSLRDIQETQYF
NA TRBJ1-2 TRBD1 TRBV6-1 TGTGCCAGCACCACCGGACAGGGAGTGAACTATGGCTACACCTTC CASTTGQGVNYGYTF
NA TRBJ1-4 NA TRBV28 TGTGCCAGCAGTTCAGCCCACAGGGATGAAAAACTGTTTTTT CASSSAHRDEKLFF
NA TRBJ2-3 NA TRBV30 TGTGCCTGGAGCGACAACACAGATACGCAGTATTTT CAWSDNTDTQYF
few TRBJ1-1 NA TRBV3-1/TRBV3-2 TGTGCCAGCAGCCCGACATCTATGAACACTGAAGCTTTCTTT CASSPTSMNTEAFF
NA TRBJ1-5 NA TRBV2 TGTGCCAGCAGATGGGAGGGGATAGGCAATCAGCCCCAGCATTTT CASRWEGIGNQPQHF
few TRBJ1-2 TRBD1 TRBV10-1 TGCGCCAGCAGTGAGTCGGGGACAGGGATCTATGGCTACACCTTC CASSESGTGIYGYTF
NA TRBJ2-1 NA TRBV4-3 TGCGCCAGCAGCCAATCACTTGCGAGCTCCTACAATGAGCAGTTCTTC CASSQSLASSYNEQFF
NA TRBJ2-5 NA TRBV29-1 TGCAGCGTTGAAGATGGGGGCGCAGAGACCCAGTACTTC CSVEDGGAETQYF
NA TRBJ1-3 TRBD1 TRBV11-2 TGTGCCAGCAGCTATTACCCAGACAGGGAATATGGAAACACCATATATTTT CASSYYPDREYGNTIYF
once TRBJ2-1 TRBD1 TRBV5-6 TGTGCCAGCAGCTTGGATCCACAGGGGTGGAATGAGCAGTTCTTC CASSLDPQGWNEQFF
NA TRBJ2-7 NA TRBV7-2 TGTGCCAGCAGCTTTTGGCGGGACTCCTACGAGCAGTACTTC CASSFWRDSYEQYF
NA TRBJ1-4 TRBD1 TRBV11-3 TGTGCCAGCATCACCATTGACAGGGGGCGAGAAAAACTGTTTTTT CASITIDRGREKLFF
NA TRBJ1-5 NA TRBV2 TGTGCCACCGAGGAAGGGGGGGGTTTCAATCAGCCCCAGCATTTT CATEEGGGFNQPQHF